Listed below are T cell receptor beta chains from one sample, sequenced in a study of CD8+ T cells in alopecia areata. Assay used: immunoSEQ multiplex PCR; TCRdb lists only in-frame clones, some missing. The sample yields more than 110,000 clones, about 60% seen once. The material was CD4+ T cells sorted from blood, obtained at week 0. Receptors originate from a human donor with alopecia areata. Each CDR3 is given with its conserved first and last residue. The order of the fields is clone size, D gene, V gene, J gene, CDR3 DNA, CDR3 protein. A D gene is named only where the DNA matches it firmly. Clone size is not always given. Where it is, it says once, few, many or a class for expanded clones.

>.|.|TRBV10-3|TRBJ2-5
TGTGCCATCAGCGGACAGCAAGAGACCCAGTACTTC
CAISGQQETQYF
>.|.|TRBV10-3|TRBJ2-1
TGTGCCATCAGTGTACGACACGAGCAGTTCTTC
CAISVRHEQFF
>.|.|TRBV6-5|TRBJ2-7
TGTGCCAGCAGGCGCAGGGCCCCCTACGAGCAGTACTTC
CASRRRAPYEQYF
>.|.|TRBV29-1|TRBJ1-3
TGCAGCGGGAACAGGGTGATTTTGAGTGGAAACACCATATATTTT
CSGNRVILSGNTIYF
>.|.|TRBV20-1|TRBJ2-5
TGCAGTGCCGAGAGAGAGACCCAGTACTTC
CSAERETQYF
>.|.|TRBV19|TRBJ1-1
TGTGCCAGTAGTTGGGAACGGAACACTGAAGCTTTCTTT
CASSWERNTEAFF
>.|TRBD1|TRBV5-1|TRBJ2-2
TGCGCCAGCAGATCCGGGACAGAGAACACCGGGGAGCTGTTTTTT
CASRSGTENTGELFF
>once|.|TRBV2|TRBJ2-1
TGTGCCAGCAGTGATTGGGGGCTTGGAAATGAGCAGTTCTTC
CASSDWGLGNEQFF
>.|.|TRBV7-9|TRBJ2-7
TGTGCCAGCAGCTTGTCTGCTTACGAGCAGTACTTC
CASSLSAYEQYF
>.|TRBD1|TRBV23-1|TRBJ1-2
TGCGCCAACCCGGGACAGGGCCCCTATGGCTACACCTTC
CANPGQGPYGYTF
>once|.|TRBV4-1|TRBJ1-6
TGCGCCAGCAGCCAAGAGGGGCCGCCAAATTCACCCCTCCACTTT
CASSQEGPPNSPLHF
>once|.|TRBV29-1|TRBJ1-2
TGCAGCGCCCGGGATGGCTATGGCTACACCTTC
CSARDGYGYTF
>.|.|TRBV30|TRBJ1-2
TGTGCCTCTTTCGGCTCCGGGCGGGGGAGGTCTGGCTACACCTTC
CASFGSGRGRSGYTF
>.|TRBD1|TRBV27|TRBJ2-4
TGTGCCAGCGGGCGGGACAGGGTACTTCAGTACTTC
CASGRDRVLQYF
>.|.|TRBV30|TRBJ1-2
TGTGCCTGGAGTGTACTCACTGATCCCGGGGCCCATGGCTACACCTTC
CAWSVLTDPGAHGYTF
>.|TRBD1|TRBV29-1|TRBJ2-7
TGCAGCGTCGGACAGGGGGCCTACGAGCAGTACTTC
CSVGQGAYEQYF
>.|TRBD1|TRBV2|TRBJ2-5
TGTGCCAGCAGGGGGGACAGCGAGACCCAGTACTTC
CASRGDSETQYF
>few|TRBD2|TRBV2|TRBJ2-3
TGTGCCAGCAGGTTCGGGCTAGCGGGTACCACAGATACGCAGTATTTT
CASRFGLAGTTDTQYF
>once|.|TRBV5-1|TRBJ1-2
TGCGCCAGCAGCTTGGCCAGGGGTGGCTACACCTTC
CASSLARGGYTF
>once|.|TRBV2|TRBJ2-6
TGTGCCAGCAGGGGGACGGCAGGGGCCAACGTCCTGACTTTC
CASRGTAGANVLTF
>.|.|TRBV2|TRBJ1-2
TGTGCCAGCAGGTCGACAGCCCCTGGAGGCTACACCTTC
CASRSTAPGGYTF
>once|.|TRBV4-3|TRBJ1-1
TGCGCCAGCAGCCAACTGGGGGCGAACACTGAAGCTTTCTTT
CASSQLGANTEAFF
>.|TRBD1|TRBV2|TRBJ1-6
TGTGCCAGCAGTGAAAAGGGGACAGGTTCCTATAATTCACCCCTCCACTTT
CASSEKGTGSYNSPLHF
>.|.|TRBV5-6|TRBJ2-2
TGTGCCAGCAGCTTGGTAGGGACCGCAACCGGGGAGCTGTTTTTT
CASSLVGTATGELFF
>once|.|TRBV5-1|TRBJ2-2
TGCGCCAGCAGCCCGGGACTCTATACCGGGGAGCTGTTTTTT
CASSPGLYTGELFF
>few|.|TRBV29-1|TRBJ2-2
TGCAGCGTGGGGGTGGTGAACACCGGGGAGCTGTTTTTT
CSVGVVNTGELFF
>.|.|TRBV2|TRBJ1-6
TGTGCCAGCAGTGAAGAAGGGGGACGGGAGAATTCACCCCTCCACTTT
CASSEEGGRENSPLHF
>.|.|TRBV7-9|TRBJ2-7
TGTGCCAGCTCCACCGACCTTTATTTCACCTACGAGCAGTACTTC
CASSTDLYFTYEQYF
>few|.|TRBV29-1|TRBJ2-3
TGCAGCGGCAGGGGATGGGTGGAAGATACGCAGTATTTT
CSGRGWVEDTQYF
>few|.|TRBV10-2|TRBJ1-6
TGCGCCAGCGCCCGGAGGGGCCTTAATTCACCCCTCCACTTT
CASARRGLNSPLHF
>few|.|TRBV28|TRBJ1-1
TGTGCCAGCCGAACCGGGACAACGAACACTGAAGCTTTCTTT
CASRTGTTNTEAFF
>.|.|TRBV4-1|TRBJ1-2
TGCGCCAGCAGCCAAGTTACAGGGTTCCACTATGGCTACACCTTC
CASSQVTGFHYGYTF
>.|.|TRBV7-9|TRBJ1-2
TGTGCCAGCAGCCCCCGGACGTTATTGGGCCCCGGAGAGGGCTACACCTTC
CASSPRTLLGPGEGYTF
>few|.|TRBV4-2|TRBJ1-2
TGTGCCAGCAGCCAAGAAAGGGTGGACTATGGCTACACCTTC
CASSQERVDYGYTF
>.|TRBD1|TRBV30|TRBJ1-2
TGTGCCTGGAGTGGGGGACAGGGGACCTATGGCTACACCTTC
CAWSGGQGTYGYTF
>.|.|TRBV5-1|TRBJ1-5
TGCGCCAGCAGCTTGGAAGGGGGTAGCAATCAGCCCCAGCATTTT
CASSLEGGSNQPQHF
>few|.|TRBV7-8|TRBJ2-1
TGTGCCAGCAGCCCGCGTCCCAAAGCTCTTTCCTACAATGAGCAGTTCTTC
CASSPRPKALSYNEQFF
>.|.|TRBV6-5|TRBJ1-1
TGTGCCAGCAGTTACTGGGAGGGGGGCGAAGCTTTCTTT
CASSYWEGGEAFF
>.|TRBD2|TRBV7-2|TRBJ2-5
TGTGCCAGCAGCTTAGGGTCTAGCGGGGAAACGGAGACCCAGTACTTC
CASSLGSSGETETQYF
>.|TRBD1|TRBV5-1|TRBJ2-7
TGCGCCAGCAGCTTACCGGGACAGGGGTACGAGCAGTACTTC
CASSLPGQGYEQYF
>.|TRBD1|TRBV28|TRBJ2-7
TGTGCCAGCAGTCCGACAGGGGGTCTGTACTTC
CASSPTGGLYF
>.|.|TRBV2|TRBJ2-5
TGTGCCAGCAGTGTTGGAGGGGAAGAGACCCAGTACTTC
CASSVGGEETQYF
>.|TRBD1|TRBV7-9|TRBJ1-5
TGTGCCAGCAGCTTAGGAGGGACAGGGAAACAGCCCCAGCATTTT
CASSLGGTGKQPQHF
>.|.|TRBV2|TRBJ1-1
TGTGCCAGCAGTAAGGAAATACTGGATGGGACTGAAGCTTTCTTT
CASSKEILDGTEAFF
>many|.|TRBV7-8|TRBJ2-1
TGTGCCAGCAGCTTAGGTTGGGGGGGCGATGAGCAGTTCTTC
CASSLGWGGDEQFF
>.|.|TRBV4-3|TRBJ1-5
TGCGCCAGCAGCCAAGAATTGGGTCAGCCCCAGCATTTT
CASSQELGQPQHF
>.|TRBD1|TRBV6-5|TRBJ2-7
TGTGCAACCGGGACAGGGTGGTTCGGGCAGTACTTC
CATGTGWFGQYF
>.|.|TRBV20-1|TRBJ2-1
TGCAGTGCTAGCGCTGCGGCTAGGCAGTTCTTC
CSASAAARQFF
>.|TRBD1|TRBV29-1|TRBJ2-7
TGCAGCGCCGCGACAGGGCGGAACTACGAGCAGTACTTC
CSAATGRNYEQYF
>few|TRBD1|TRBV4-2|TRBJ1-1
TGTGCCAGCAGCCAAGGGGACAGGGCGAACACTGAAGCTTTCTTT
CASSQGDRANTEAFF
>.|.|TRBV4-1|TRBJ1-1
TGCGCCAGCAGCCTCGGCCCCCTTTTCACTGAAGCTTTCTTT
CASSLGPLFTEAFF
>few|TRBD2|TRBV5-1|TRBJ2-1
TGCGCCAGCAGCCGCGGGGGAGGCTCCTACAATGAGCAGTTCTTC
CASSRGGGSYNEQFF
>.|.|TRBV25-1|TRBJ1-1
TGTGCCAGCAGTGAACAAATAGGGGCCGAAGCTTTCTTT
CASSEQIGAEAFF
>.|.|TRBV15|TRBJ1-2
TGTGCCACCAGCAGAGAAAAGGGTGGCTATGGCTACACCTTC
CATSREKGGYGYTF
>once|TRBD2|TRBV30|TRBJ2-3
TGTGCCCGAACTAGCGGGGACTACACAGATACGCAGTATTTT
CARTSGDYTDTQYF